Listed below are T cell receptor beta chains from one sample, sequenced in a study of T-cell memory formation after mild COVID-19. From the 5' RACE reads, TCRdb called clonotypes with MiXCR, one entry per CDR3 protein. Here the sample spans hundreds of thousands of distinct CDR3 sequences, approximately 25% being singletons. Material: PBMCs or a T cell subset sorted from them (not recorded which). These receptors all stem from an adult woman who had mild COVID-19 (a few samples of this study predate the infection). Cell type and time point are not known. Both conserved end residues are trimmed from each CDR3. Size is stated for part of the rows, as once, few or many counts, or as a class when the clone is expanded.

v_call cdr3_length clone_size cdr3_aa
TRBV7-9 13 . ASSPGQGKVNEQF
TRBV7-2 17 . ASSSRLGLAGGPRDTQY
TRBV7-9 10 many ASSLALNEQF
TRBV7-6 16 . ASSLALALDFSGNTIY
TRBV15 17 . ATSPLGLAGGRSYNEQF
TRBV15 14 few ATSVGFNSYNSPLH
TRBV25-1 9 once ASKIRDRTD
TRBV12-3/TRBV12-4 11 . ASSYTTSYEQY
TRBV7-2 13 . ASSLSGGAKNIQY
TRBV27 12 few ASSSGGVTDTQY
TRBV10-3 13 . AISVRAGSQETQY
TRBV7-3 11 . ASSEDPNTEAF
TRBV29-1 10 few SVAGPLNEQF
TRBV28 14 few ASSLQRGRSYNEQF
TRBV4-1 10 few ASSAELGEQF
TRBV2 17 few ASSIPPENSGINTGELF
TRBV29-1 9 . SDSLGLEQF
TRBV7-3 12 . ASSFGGQGDEQF
TRBV7-9 13 few ASSLSWDRGTEAF
TRBV20-1 12 few SARTADATDTQY
TRBV7-2 12 many ASSLAGQPGGYT
TRBV29-1 10 . SVATSTYEQY
TRBV21-1 13 few ASKKSPRGYYEQY
TRBV15 11 . ATSKDRNYGYT
TRBV5-5 12 many ASSFSGATDTQY
TRBV12-3/TRBV12-4 12 . ASNDRGRTYEQY
TRBV6-5 15 . ASSRRRAGRSFQPQH
TRBV28 13 few ASSPGQGRVQPQH
TRBV7-2 11 . ASSLERVDTQY
TRBV5-1 10 . ASRRVGAEQY
TRBV25-1 10 few ASSEDHYEQY
TRBV29-1 11 . SVEKGLNYGYT
TRBV5-1 11 . ASSWTHTGELF
TRBV4-2 14 . ASSPRGTSGRETQY
TRBV6-5 11 few ASSYSANQPQH
TRBV3-1 12 few ASSPTGGTETQY
TRBV9 11 . ASSSLPGDTQY
TRBV2 13 few ASSEGRVGGGGYT
TRBV3-1 13 . ASSRSGRVQETQY
TRBV12-3/TRBV12-4 12 few ASGLDTENTEAF
TRBV5-1 15 few ASRPGGLAGDTYEQY
TRBV6-2/TRBV6-3 10 many ASSYRGETQY
TRBV4-2 13 . ASSQGGTGNSPLH
TRBV6-5 13 few ASSYERGSTGELF
TRBV15 11 . ATSSHRADEQF
TRBV5-4 15 . ASSLARGRLANYGYT